Each of the 28 T cell receptor beta chains below was sequenced from the same sample in a study of CD8 T cells in ankylosing spondylitis (dated by TCRdb to 2016 to 2017). General findings and caveats noted by the study authors: A TCR beta motif made up of about eight highly homologous amino acid variants appeared to be characteristic of blood from ankylosing spondylitis patients.

The library was obtained by 5' RACE. Sequencing was carried out with an Illumina HiSeq 2500. TCRdb reprocessing: public reads trimmed at Q25 with fastp, clones called with MiXCR, in-frame beta chains kept. Duplicate CDR3 protein sequences are folded into a single record with the most common DNA and genes. This sample gives hundreds of thousands of distinct CDR3 sequences in total; 12% of them show up just once. Of the sample, around 6.8% falls within the top ten clones. The antigens these receptors bind are not known. Sequenced input: blood, either unsorted or a sorted T cell fraction (not recorded which). Receptor source: a male donor with ankylosing spondylitis.

In this sample, this clonotype turned up a few times. The rearrangement uses TRBV11-2 and TRBJ1-5, with D unresolved. The V gene's germline CDR1 is SGHAT and CDR2 FQNNGV. V dropped 0 bases and J dropped 7 bases, with 10 bases sitting between them. This CDR3 contains 14 residues. CDR3 residues: CASSLEAAEQPQHF. CDR3 nucleotides: TGTGCCAGCAGCTTAGAGGCCGCCGAACAGCCCCAGCATTTT.

This chain connects TRBV4-1 to TRBJ2-1; tentative D call: TRBD2 (6 bases). The V end was cut by 4 bases, the J end by 5 bases, with 18 bases between. The CDR3 is 16 amino acids. In germline, CDR1 is MGHRA, CDR2 YSYEKL. CDR3 amino acids: CASSLNPSVLDNEQFF. The CDR3 nucleotides are TGCGCCAGCAGCCTGAACCCTAGCGTCCTGGACAATGAGCAGTTCTTC.

This clonotype was detected only a few times. The rearrangement uses TRBV11-3 and TRBJ2-5; perhaps TRBD1 as D (6 bases). The CDR3 runs 15 residues. Trimming shortened V by 5 bases and J by 2 bases, and 15 bases separated the two germline ends. Germline CDR1 SGHNT, CDR2 YENEEA. The CDR3 DNA is TGTGCCAGCAGCCCCACCGGACAGATTCAAGAGACCCAGTACTTC. Its translation is CASSPTGQIQETQYF. The complete variable domain, with remaining parts taken from reference TRBV11-3 and TRBJ2-5, reads EAGVVQSPRYKIIEKKQPVAFWCNPISGHNTLYWYLQNLGQGPELLIRYENEEAVDDSQLPKDRFSAERLKGVDSTLKIQPAELGDSAVYLCASSPTGQIQETQYFGPGTRLLVL.

The rearrangement joins TRBV27 to TRBJ2-3; the match to TRBD1 covers 7 bases. Germline CDR1 reads MNHEY; CDR2 reads SMNVEV (reference sequence). This CDR3 is built from 15 residues. The ends lost 5 bases at V and 3 bases at J; junction bases unmatched: 8. CDR3 residues: CASSIGQAKTDTQYF. The CDR3 bases are TGTGCCAGCAGTATAGGACAGGCGAAAACAGATACGCAGTATTTT.

This clonotype has a count of ten or more. This chain uses TRBV29-1 with TRBJ2-3; TRBD2 agrees at 8 bases. This CDR3 region has 17 residues. Germline CDR1 is SQVTM and CDR2 is ANQGSEA. Germline trimming cut 5 bases from V and 0 bases from J; bases unmatched to any gene: 13. The CDR3 DNA sequence: TGCAGCGTTTCCGGCAAGCGGGAGCCACCTAGCACAGATACGCAGTATTTT. Its protein is CSVSGKREPPSTDTQYF.

This clonotype was counted only a few times. The gene calls are TRBV11-2 and TRBJ2-7; D is uncertain. Deletions cut 0 bases from V and 8 bases from J, with 8 bases between. This CDR3 contains 12 residues. Germline V lookup: CDR1 SGHAT, CDR2 FQNNGV. CDR3 sequence reads: CASSLEGSKQYF. The CDR3 region has the DNA TGTGCCAGCAGCTTAGAGGGCTCGAAGCAGTACTTC.

The DNA for the CDR3 is TGTGCCAGCAGCCTCCGGGACGTCGGACAGTCCACGCAGTATTTT. Translated, it gives CASSLRDVGQSTQYF. J is TRBJ2-3 and V is TRBV13; D possibly corresponds to TRBD1 (6 bases). The CDR3 runs to 15 residues. Trimming took off 5 bases at V and 9 bases at J, with 21 bases between the two ends. In germline, CDR1 is PRHDT, CDR2 FYEKMQ (reference sequence).

This rearrangement joins TRBV20-1 to TRBJ2-5; TRBD1 matches 9 bases. The ends lost 6 bases at V and 2 bases at J; junction bases unmatched: 10. CDR3 length equals 15 residues. Germline V gene sequence: CDR1 DFQATT, CDR2 SNEGSKA (reference sequence). For the CDR3, the DNA is TGCAGTGCCCCGACAGGGGGACGCGTTCAAGAGACCCAGTACTTC. It specifies CSAPTGGRVQETQYF.

This clonotype occurred a few times. This chain joins TRBV11-2 and TRBJ2-1; 8 positions agree with TRBD2. CDR1 is SGHAT, CDR2 FQNNGV, per germline. The trim removed 2 bases at V and 9 bases at J, leaving 12 bases unmatched. The CDR3 sequence is 16 residues long. The CDR3 bases are TGTGCCAGCAGCTTATGGAGTAGGGCGGGAGGCGTTGAGCAGTTCTTC. As protein: CASSLWSRAGGVEQFF.

The V and J genes are TRBV20-1 and TRBJ1-2, with D possibly matching TRBD1 (5 bases). The CDR3 is made up of 12 amino acids. The germline V gene encodes CDR1 DFQATT and CDR2 SNEGSKA (reference sequence). V shed 5 bases and J shed 4 bases, with 11 bases lying between them. This CDR3 reads CSALQEPYGYTF. The CDR3, as DNA: TGCAGTGCTTTACAGGAACCCTATGGCTACACCTTC.

Concerning this clonotype itself: A read error is possible here, since a much larger clone lies one base away. V is TRBV24-1 and J is TRBJ1-5; 9 bases line up with TRBD1. The CDR3 has 13 amino acids. Per the germline V gene, CDR1 is KGHDR and CDR2 is SFDVKD. The CDR3 DNA reads as TGTGCCACCCGGGACAGGGTAGGACAGCACCAGCATTTT. This codes for CATRDRVGQHQHF.

This clonotype turned up a few times. The CDR3 loop is CASSPGLTGVQPQHF. Here the CDR3 DNA reads TGCGCCAGCAGCCCAGGATTAACCGGGGTTCAGCCCCAGCATTTT. The J gene is TRBJ1-5, the V gene TRBV5-1, with D unresolved. The ends were cut back, 4 bases at V and 6 bases at J, with 17 bases in the middle. The CDR3 runs 15 residues. Germline V gene lookup returns CDR1 SGHRS and CDR2 YFSETQ.

This chain links TRBV21-1 with TRBJ2-1; TRBD2 is taken as the D call from the table, unchecked against the DNA. TRBV21-1 is a documented pseudogene. The CDR3 spans 13 residues. CDR3: CASSKGSGVPGFF. The CDR3 DNA is TGTGCCAGCAGCAAAGGCTCGGGAGTCCCAGGGTTCTTC.

This chain uses TRBV20-1 with TRBJ1-4; 8 positions match TRBD1. The CDR3 spans 11 residues. Germline CDR1 DFQATT, CDR2 SNEGSKA (reference sequence). With V trimmed by 5 bases and J by 11 bases, 4 bases remained unmatched. CDR3 in amino acids: CSALQGEKLFF. Written as DNA, the CDR3 is TGCAGTGCTTTACAGGGGGAGAAACTGTTTTTT.

This sequence joins TRBV12-3 or TRBV12-4 and TRBJ2-5, with 11 nucleotides matching TRBD1. This CDR3 contains 17 residues. V dropped 2 bases and J dropped 5; count of bases not matched to a gene: 10. The CDR3 region has the DNA TGTGCCAGCAGTTTACGGGACAGGGGGGGGAATGGGGAGACCCAGTACTTC. This sequence encodes CASSLRDRGGNGETQYF.

V is TRBV9 and J is TRBJ1-1, with unresolved D. The CDR3 has 12 residues. The V gene's germline CDR1 is SGDLS and CDR2 YYNGEE. Trimming removed 3 bases at V and 6 bases at J, with 9 bases between. CDR3 sequence (DNA): TGTGCCAGCAGCGCGGACGACCCTGAAGCTTTCTTT. Its protein is CASSADDPEAFF.

At least ten counts were recorded for this clonotype. CDR3 nucleotides: TGCAGTGCCGGAGGGCCCGATGAGCAGTTCTTC. Amino acids: CSAGGPDEQFF. The gene calls are TRBV20-1 and TRBJ2-1; maybe TRBD2 (6 bases). CDR3 length: 11 residues. Germline V lookup: CDR1 DFQATT, CDR2 SNEGSKA (reference sequence). The V end was cut by 6 bases, the J end by 8 bases, with 11 bases between.

The sample holds a few counts of this clonotype. The genes are TRBV20-1 and TRBJ2-7; D might be TRBD1 or TRBD2, each matching 5 bases. Trimming took 7 bases from V and 2 from J, leaving 12 bases between them. This CDR3 has 12 amino acids. CDR1 is DFQATT and CDR2 is SNEGSKA in the germline V gene (reference sequence). The CDR3 coding sequence is TGCAGTGTCTCCGGGACGGCCTACGAGCAGTACTTC. Translation gives CSVSGTAYEQYF.

This clonotype was observed a few times. The CDR3 sequence: CASSWRRRAGTDTQYF. The CDR3 nucleotides read TGTGCCAGCAGCTGGAGGAGGCGGGCGGGCACAGATACGCAGTATTTT. The chain combines TRBV3-1 with TRBJ2-3; tentative D call: TRBD2 (5 bases). V dropped 5 bases and J dropped 1 base, with 16 bases sitting between them. Per the germline V gene, CDR1 is LGHDT and CDR2 is YNNKEL (reference sequence). The CDR3 has 16 amino acids.

This clonotype was counted between two and nine times. V is TRBV6-1 and J is TRBJ2-3; TRBD1 aligns across 8 bases. J was trimmed by 4 bases and V by 7 bases; bases with no gene match: 4. The CDR3 totals 13 residues. Germline V CDR1 and CDR2: MNHNS, SASEGT. The CDR3, as DNA: TGTGCCAGCAATGGACAGGGCCCAGATACGCAGTATTTT. Its protein product is CASNGQGPDTQYF.

This clonotype was seen repeatedly, ten times or more. The chain joins TRBV2 to TRBJ1-1, with D uncertain. Germline values: CDR1 SNHLY, CDR2 FYNNEI. This CDR3 contains 13 residues. V was trimmed by 2 bases and J by 0 bases, leaving 4 bases between them. The CDR3 protein is CASSEYLNTEAFF. As DNA, the CDR3 is TGTGCCAGCAGTGAATACCTGAACACTGAAGCTTTCTTT. Filled out from reference TRBV2 and TRBJ1-1, the complete variable domain reads EPEVTQTPSHQVTQMGQEVILRCVPISNHLYFYWYRQILGQKVEFLVSFYNNEISEKSEIFDDQFSVERPDGSNFTLKIRSTKLEDSAMYFCASSEYLNTEAFFGQGTRLTVV.

The sample holds a few counts of this clonotype. The rearrangement uses TRBV14 and TRBJ2-2; 7 bases fit TRBD1. Germline V gives CDR1 SGHDN, CDR2 FVKESK. V lost 0 bases to trimming and J lost 0 bases; unmatched junction nucleotides: 4. This CDR3 is built from 17 residues. CDR3 loop: CASSQDNDRANTGELFF. DNA of the CDR3: TGTGCCAGCAGCCAAGATAATGACAGGGCGAACACCGGGGAGCTGTTTTTT.

This clonotype was seen only a few times. The rearrangement links TRBV5-1 to TRBJ1-2; D is possibly TRBD1 (5 bases). V lost 1 base to trimming and J lost 8 bases, with 12 bases between them. CDR3 length: 13 amino acids. Germline CDR1 is SGHRS and CDR2 is YFSETQ. The CDR3 DNA reads as TGCGCCAGCAGCTTGATGGGGGGTCACGGCTACACCTTC. This encodes CASSLMGGHGYTF.

This clonotype was seen ten or more times. This rearrangement joins TRBV5-1 to TRBJ2-1; TRBD2 aligns across 14 bases. Trimming removed 2 bases from V and 2 bases from J; junction bases left unmatched: 3. CDR1 is SGHRS, CDR2 YFSETQ, per germline. The CDR3 runs 17 residues. The CDR3 coding sequence is TGCGCCAGCAGCTTCCGACTAGCGGGAGGGCCCTACAATGAGCAGTTCTTC. Translated: CASSFRLAGGPYNEQFF.

The sample holds many counts of this clonotype. The chain couples TRBV29-1 to TRBJ2-1; a weak D match, TRBD2 (5 bases). Trimming left V 2 bases short and J 8 bases short, with 13 bases between. The CDR3 is made up of 13 amino acids. Germline assignment: CDR1 SQVTM and CDR2 ANQGSEA. CDR3 sequence reads: CSVEPSSGYEQFF. DNA of the CDR3: TGCAGCGTTGAACCTAGCTCAGGCTATGAGCAGTTCTTC.

The V call is TRBV27, the J call TRBJ2-1; TRBD1 matches at 8 bases. Germline V lookup: CDR1 MNHEY, CDR2 SMNVEV (reference sequence). J gave up 0 bases and V 5 bases, and 3 bases lay outside the gene matches. The CDR3 totals 15 residues. In DNA form, the CDR3 reads TGTGCCAGCAGTGGCAGGGGGCCCTCCTACAATGAGCAGTTCTTC. This codes for CASSGRGPSYNEQFF.

This clonotype was detected only a few times. This chain connects TRBV20-1 to TRBJ1-5; tentative D call: TRBD1 (5 bases). Germline CDR1 and CDR2: DFQATT and SNEGSKA (reference sequence). The CDR3 covers 13 residues. The ends were cut back, 4 bases at V and 4 bases at J, with 11 bases in the middle. This chain's CDR3 is CSATAGWNQPQHF. CDR3 nucleotide sequence: TGCAGTGCTACCGCAGGGTGGAATCAGCCCCAGCATTTT.

This chain uses TRBV15 with TRBJ2-5, with D uncertain. The CDR3 contains 15 residues. The ends were cut back, 0 bases at V and 3 bases at J, with 11 bases in the middle. The germline V gene encodes CDR1 LNHNV and CDR2 YYDKDF (reference sequence). CDR3 in amino acids: CATSRDLAGKETQYF. The CDR3 coding sequence is TGTGCCACCAGCAGAGATCTGGCAGGAAAAGAGACCCAGTACTTC.